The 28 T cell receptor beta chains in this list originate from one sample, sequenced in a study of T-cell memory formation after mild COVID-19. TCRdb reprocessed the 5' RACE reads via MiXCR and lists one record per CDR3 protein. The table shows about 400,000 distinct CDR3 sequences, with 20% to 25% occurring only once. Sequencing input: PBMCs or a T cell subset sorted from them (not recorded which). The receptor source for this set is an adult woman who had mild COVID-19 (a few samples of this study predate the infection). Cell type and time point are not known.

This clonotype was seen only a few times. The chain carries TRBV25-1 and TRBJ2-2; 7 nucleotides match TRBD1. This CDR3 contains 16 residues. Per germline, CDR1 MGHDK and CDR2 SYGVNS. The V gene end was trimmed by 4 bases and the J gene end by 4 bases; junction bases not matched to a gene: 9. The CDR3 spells CASSASDRVGTGELFF. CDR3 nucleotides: TGTGCCAGCAGTGCTTCTGACAGGGTGGGCACCGGGGAGCTGTTTTTT.

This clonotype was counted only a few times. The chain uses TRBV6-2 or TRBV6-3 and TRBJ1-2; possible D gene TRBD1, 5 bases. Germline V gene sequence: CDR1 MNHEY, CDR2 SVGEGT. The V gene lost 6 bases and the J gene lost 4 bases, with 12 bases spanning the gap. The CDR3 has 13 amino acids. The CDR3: CASRKGLGYGYTF. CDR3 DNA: TGTGCCAGCAGAAAGGGGCTTGGCTATGGCTACACCTTC.

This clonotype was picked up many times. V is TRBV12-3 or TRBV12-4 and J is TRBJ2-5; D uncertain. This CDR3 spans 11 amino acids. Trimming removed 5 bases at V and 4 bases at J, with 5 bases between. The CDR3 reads CASSTRETQYF. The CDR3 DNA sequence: TGTGCCAGCAGTACCCGAGAGACCCAGTACTTC.

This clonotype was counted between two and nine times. The CDR3 reads CASSSLAGGPNTQYF. In nucleotides, the CDR3 is TGTGCCAGCAGCTCCTTAGCGGGAGGGCCTAACACGCAGTATTTT. The chain employs TRBV7-2 and TRBJ2-3; 11 nucleotides match TRBD2. CDR1 and CDR2 (germline): SGHTA, FQGNSA. The CDR3 contains 15 residues. With 4 bases clipped from V and 9 bases from J, the junction kept 9 bases outside the gene matches. Filled out from reference TRBV7-2 and TRBJ2-3, the complete variable domain reads GAGVSQSPSNKVTEKGKDVELRCDPISGHTALYWYRQSLGQGLEFLIYFQGNSAPDKSGLPSDRFSAERTGGSVSTLTIQRTQQEDSAVYLCASSSLAGGPNTQYFGPGTRLTVL.

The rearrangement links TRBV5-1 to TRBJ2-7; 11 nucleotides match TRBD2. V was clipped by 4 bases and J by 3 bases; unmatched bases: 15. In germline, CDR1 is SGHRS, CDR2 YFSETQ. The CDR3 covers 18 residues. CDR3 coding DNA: TGCGCCAGCAGCGCTAACCCGGGACTAGCGGCCTCCCGCTACGAGCAGTACTTC. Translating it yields CASSANPGLAASRYEQYF.

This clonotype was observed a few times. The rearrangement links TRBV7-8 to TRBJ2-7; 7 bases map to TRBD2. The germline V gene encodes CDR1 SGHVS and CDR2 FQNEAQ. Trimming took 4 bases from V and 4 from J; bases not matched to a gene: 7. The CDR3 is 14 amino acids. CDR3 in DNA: TGTGCCAGCAGCTCCCCGGAGGGAGGGTACGAGCAGTACTTC. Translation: CASSSPEGGYEQYF.

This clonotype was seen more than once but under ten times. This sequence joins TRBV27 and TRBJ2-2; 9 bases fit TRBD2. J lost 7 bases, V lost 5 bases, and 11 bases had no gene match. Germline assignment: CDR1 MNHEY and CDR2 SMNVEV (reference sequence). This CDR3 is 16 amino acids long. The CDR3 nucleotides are TGTGCCAGCAGTCCCGATAGCGGGAGCCCGGGCGGGGAGCTGTTTTTT. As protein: CASSPDSGSPGGELFF.

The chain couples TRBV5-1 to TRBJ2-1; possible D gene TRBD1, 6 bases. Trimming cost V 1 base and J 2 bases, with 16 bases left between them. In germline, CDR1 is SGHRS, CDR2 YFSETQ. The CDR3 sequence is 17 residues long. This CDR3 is CASSLNNLQGTYNEQFF. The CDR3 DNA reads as TGCGCCAGCAGCTTGAACAACCTACAGGGCACCTACAATGAGCAGTTCTTC.

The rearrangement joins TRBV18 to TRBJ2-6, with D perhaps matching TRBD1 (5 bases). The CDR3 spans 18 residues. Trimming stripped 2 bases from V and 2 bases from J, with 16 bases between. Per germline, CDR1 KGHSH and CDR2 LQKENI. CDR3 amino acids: CASSPRSGGATGANVLTF. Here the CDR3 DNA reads TGTGCCAGCTCACCAAGGTCAGGTGGGGCGACTGGGGCCAACGTCCTGACTTTC.

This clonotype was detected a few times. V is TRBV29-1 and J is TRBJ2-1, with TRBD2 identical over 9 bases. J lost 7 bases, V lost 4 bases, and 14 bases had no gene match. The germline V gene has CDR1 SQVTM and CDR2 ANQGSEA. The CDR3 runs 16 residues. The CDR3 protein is CSVAHLAGGGINEQFF. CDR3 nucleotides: TGCAGCGTTGCCCATCTGGCGGGAGGGGGGATAAATGAGCAGTTCTTC.

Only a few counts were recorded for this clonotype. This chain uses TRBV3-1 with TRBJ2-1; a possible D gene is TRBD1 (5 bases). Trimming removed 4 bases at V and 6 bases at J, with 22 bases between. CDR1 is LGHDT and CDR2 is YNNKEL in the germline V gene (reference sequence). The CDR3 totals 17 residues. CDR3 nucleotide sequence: TGTGCCAGCAGCCCCCTATCGTCCGGTCAACAGGCCAATGAGCAGTTCTTC. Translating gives CASSPLSSGQQANEQFF.

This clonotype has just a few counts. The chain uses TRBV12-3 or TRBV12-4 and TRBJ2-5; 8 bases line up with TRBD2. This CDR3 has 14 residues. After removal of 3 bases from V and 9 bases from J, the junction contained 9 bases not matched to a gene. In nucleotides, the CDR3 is TGTGCCAGCAGTTTTGGGCGGCTAGCGGGCCCCCAGTACTTC. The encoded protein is CASSFGRLAGPQYF.

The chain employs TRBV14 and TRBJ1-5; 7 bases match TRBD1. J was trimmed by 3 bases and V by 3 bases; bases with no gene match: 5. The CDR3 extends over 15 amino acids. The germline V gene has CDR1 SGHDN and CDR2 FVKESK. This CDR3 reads CASSQRDRANQPQHF. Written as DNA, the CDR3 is TGTGCCAGCAGCCAGCGTGACAGGGCCAATCAGCCCCAGCATTTT.

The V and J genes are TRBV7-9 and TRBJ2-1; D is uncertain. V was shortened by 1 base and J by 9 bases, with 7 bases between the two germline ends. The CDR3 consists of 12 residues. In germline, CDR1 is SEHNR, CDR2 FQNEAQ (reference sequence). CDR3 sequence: CASSLVGSEQFF. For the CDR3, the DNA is TGTGCCAGCAGCTTAGTAGGAAGTGAGCAGTTCTTC.

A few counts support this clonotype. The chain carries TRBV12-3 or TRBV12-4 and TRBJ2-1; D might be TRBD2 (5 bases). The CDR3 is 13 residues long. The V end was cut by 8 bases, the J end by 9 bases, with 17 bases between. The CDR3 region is CASRSGESLEQFF. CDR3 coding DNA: TGTGCCAGCCGATCCGGGGAATCCCTTGAGCAGTTCTTC.

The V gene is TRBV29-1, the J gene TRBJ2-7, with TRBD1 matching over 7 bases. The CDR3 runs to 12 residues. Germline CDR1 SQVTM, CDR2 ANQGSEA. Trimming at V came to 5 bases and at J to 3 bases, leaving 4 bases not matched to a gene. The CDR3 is CSVFTGDYEQYF. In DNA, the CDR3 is TGCAGCGTTTTTACAGGGGACTACGAGCAGTACTTC.

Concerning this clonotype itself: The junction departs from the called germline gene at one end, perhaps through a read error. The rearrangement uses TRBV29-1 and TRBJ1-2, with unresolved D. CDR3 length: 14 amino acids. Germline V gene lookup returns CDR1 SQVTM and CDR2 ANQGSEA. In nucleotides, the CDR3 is TGCAGCGTTGTGATGGGGAACCTTAACAATGGCTACACCTTC. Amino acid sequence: CSVVMGNLNNGYTF.

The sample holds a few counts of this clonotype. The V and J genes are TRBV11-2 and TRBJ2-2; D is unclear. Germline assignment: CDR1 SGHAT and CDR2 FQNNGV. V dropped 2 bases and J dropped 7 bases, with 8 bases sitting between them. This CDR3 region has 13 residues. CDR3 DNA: TGTGCCAGCAGCTTAATAACGAGCGGGGAGCTGTTTTTT. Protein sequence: CASSLITSGELFF.

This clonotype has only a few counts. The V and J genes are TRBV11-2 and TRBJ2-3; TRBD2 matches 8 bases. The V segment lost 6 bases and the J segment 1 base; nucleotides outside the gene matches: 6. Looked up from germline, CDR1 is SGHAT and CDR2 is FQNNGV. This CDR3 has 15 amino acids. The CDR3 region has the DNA TGTGCCAGCAGGCCGGGAGGGTGGGGCACAGATACGCAGTATTTT. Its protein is CASRPGGWGTDTQYF.

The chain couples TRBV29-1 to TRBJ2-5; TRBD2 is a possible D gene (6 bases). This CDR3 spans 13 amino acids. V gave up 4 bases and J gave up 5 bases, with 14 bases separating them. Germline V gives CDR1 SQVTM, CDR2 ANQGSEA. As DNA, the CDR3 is TGCAGCGTTGGACTCCGGGGGAAGGAGACCCAGTACTTC. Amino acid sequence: CSVGLRGKETQYF.

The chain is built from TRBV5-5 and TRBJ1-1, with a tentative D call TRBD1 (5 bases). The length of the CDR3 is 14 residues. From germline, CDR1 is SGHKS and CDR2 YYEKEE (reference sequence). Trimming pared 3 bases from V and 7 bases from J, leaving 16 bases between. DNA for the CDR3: TGTGCCAGCAGCTCTCCATCGGGGCTAGGTGAAGCTTTCTTT. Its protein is CASSSPSGLGEAFF.

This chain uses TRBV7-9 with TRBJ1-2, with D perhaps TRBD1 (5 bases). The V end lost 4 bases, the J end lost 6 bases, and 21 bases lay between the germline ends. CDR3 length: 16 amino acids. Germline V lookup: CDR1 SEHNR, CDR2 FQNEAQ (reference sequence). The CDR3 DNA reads TGTGCCAGCAGCTCCGGGGGTAGGCAGGGCCCACATGGCTACACCTTC. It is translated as CASSSGGRQGPHGYTF.

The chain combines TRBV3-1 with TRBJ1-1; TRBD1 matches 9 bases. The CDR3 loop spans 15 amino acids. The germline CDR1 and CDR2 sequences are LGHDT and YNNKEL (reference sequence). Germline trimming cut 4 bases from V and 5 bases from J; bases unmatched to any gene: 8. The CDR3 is CASSPTQGAVTEAFF. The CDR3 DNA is TGTGCCAGCAGCCCCACACAGGGGGCAGTTACTGAAGCTTTCTTT.

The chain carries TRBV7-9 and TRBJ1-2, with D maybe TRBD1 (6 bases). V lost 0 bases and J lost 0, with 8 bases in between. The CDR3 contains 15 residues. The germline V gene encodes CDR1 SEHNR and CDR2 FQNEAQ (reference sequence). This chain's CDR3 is CASSLAPGANYGYTF. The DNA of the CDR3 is TGTGCCAGCAGCTTAGCCCCAGGGGCTAACTATGGCTACACCTTC.

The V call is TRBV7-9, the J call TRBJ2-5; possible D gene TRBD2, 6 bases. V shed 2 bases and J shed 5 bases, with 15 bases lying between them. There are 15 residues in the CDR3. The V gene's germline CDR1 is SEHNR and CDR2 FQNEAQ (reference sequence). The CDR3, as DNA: TGTGCCAGCAGCTTAACCGCCCGGGGGTTGGAGACCCAGTACTTC. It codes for CASSLTARGLETQYF.

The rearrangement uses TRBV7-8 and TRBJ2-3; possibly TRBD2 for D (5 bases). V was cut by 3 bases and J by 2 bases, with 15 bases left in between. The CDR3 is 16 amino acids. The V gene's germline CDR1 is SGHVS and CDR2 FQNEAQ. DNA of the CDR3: TGTGCCAGCAGCTTTTTCATACTAGGGTCCACAGATACGCAGTATTTT. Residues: CASSFFILGSTDTQYF.

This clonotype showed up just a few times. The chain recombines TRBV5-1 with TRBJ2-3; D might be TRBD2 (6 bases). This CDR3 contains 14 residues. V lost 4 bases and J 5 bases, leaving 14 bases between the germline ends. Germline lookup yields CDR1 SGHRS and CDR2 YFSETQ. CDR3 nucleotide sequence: TGCGCCAGCAGCGAGGAGGGTGCGGTAGATACGCAGTATTTT. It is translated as CASSEEGAVDTQYF.

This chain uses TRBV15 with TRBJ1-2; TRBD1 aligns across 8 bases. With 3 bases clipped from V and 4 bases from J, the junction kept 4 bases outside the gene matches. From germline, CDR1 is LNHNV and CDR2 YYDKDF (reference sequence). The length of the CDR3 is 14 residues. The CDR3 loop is CATSSQDRAYGYTF. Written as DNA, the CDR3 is TGTGCCACCAGCAGTCAGGACAGGGCCTATGGCTACACCTTC.